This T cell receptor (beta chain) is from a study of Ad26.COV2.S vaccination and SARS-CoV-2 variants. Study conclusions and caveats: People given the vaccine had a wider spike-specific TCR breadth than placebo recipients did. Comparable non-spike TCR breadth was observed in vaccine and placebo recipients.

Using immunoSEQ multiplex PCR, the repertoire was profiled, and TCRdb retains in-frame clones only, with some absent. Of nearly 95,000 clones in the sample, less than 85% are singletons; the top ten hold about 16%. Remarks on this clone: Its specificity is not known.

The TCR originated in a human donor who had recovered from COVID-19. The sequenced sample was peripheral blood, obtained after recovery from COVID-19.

The CDR3 sequence: CASSWGLIKSSYEQYF. The CDR3 DNA sequence: TGTGCCAGCAGCTGGGGACTCATAAAAAGCTCCTACGAGCAGTACTTC. The chain carries TRBV5-6 and TRBJ2-7; tentatively, D is TRBD2 (6 bases). Trimming shortened V by 3 bases and J by 0 bases, and 16 bases separated the two germline ends. This CDR3 region has 16 residues. Germline CDR1 is SGHDT and CDR2 is YYEEEE.